Presented here are 15 T cell receptor beta chains from one specimen sequenced in a study of memory CD4+ T cells and cytomegalovirus serostatus. Assay used: immunoSEQ multiplex PCR; TCRdb lists only in-frame clones, some missing. The sample yields 45,000 to 65,000 clones, approximately 83% seen once. Single viable CD3+CD4+CD8-CD45RO+ cells were sorted as the memory CD4+ T cells. The sample consisted of memory CD4+ T cells from blood. The receptors come from an adult in good health and CMV-seronegative.

This clone was recorded a few times. The chain uses TRBV4-3 and TRBJ1-3; D is undetermined. Trimming left V 1 base short and J 3 bases short, with 7 bases between. CDR1 and CDR2 from the germline V gene are LGHNA and YSLEER. The CDR3 is 14 residues long. The CDR3: CASSQGASGNTIYF. CDR3 coding DNA: TGCGCCAGCAGCCAAGGGGCCAGTGGAAACACCATATATTTT.

The gene calls are TRBV4-1 and TRBJ2-2; no clear D gene. The CDR3 spans 14 residues. Germline lookup yields CDR1 MGHRA and CDR2 YSYEKL. The V end was cut by 0 bases, the J end by 2 bases, with 4 bases between. The CDR3 nucleotides read TGCGCCAGCAGCCAAGATTCAAACACCGGGGAGCTGTTTTTT. It translates to CASSQDSNTGELFF.

V is TRBV7-2 and J is TRBJ1-2; a possible D gene is TRBD1 (5 bases). Trimming took 1 base from V and 7 from J, leaving 10 bases between them. The germline V gene has CDR1 SGHTA and CDR2 FQGNSA. The CDR3 sequence is 13 residues long. Written as DNA, the CDR3 is TGTGCCAGCAGCTTAGGACAGAACGGTGGCTACACCTTC. This sequence encodes CASSLGQNGGYTF.

This sequence joins TRBV6-5 and TRBJ2-1, with 13 bases identical to TRBD2. CDR3 length: 16 residues. Looked up from germline, CDR1 is MNHEY and CDR2 is SVGAGI. V lost 4 bases, J lost 4 bases, and 4 bases stayed unmatched. CDR3 region: CASSSLLAGGYNEQFF. The CDR3 bases are TGTGCCAGCAGTTCCCTACTAGCGGGGGGGTACAATGAGCAGTTCTTC.

V and J are TRBV28 and TRBJ1-4, with D unclear. This CDR3 has 16 amino acids. The ends were cut back, 6 bases at V and 10 bases at J, with 24 bases in the middle. Looked up from germline, CDR1 is MDHEN and CDR2 is SYDVKM. This chain's CDR3 is CASRSEGGVVGRKLFF. Here the CDR3 DNA reads TGTGCCAGCAGGAGCGAGGGAGGAGTAGTGGGGAGAAAACTGTTTTTT.

The rearrangement uses TRBV2 and TRBJ2-5; TRBD2 matches 7 bases. This CDR3 comprises 13 residues. V was clipped by 8 bases and J by 4 bases; unmatched bases: 7. Germline CDR1 and CDR2: SNHLY and FYNNEI. The CDR3 spells CASSGLVLETQYF. As DNA, the CDR3 is TGTGCCAGCTCAGGACTAGTGCTAGAGACCCAGTACTTC.

This chain joins TRBV15 and TRBJ1-1, with D possibly TRBD1 on 5 matching bases. V was pared by 0 bases and J by 6 bases, with 14 bases between. The CDR3 length is 15 residues. Germline CDR1 reads LNHNV; CDR2 reads YYDKDF (reference sequence). CDR3 protein: CATSRDGGRGAEAFF. CDR3 nucleotide sequence: TGTGCCACCAGCAGAGATGGGGGTCGGGGTGCTGAAGCTTTCTTT.

The chain joins TRBV11-3 to TRBJ1-5; 9 positions agree with TRBD1. The CDR3 has 16 residues. J gave up 4 bases and V 4 bases, and 8 bases lay outside the gene matches. Germline-derived CDR1 and CDR2 are SGHNT and YENEEA. CDR3 amino acids: CASSSHSGTGNQPQHF. As DNA, the CDR3 is TGTGCCAGCAGCTCTCATTCCGGGACAGGGAATCAGCCCCAGCATTTT.

The V gene is TRBV19, the J gene TRBJ2-3, with D possibly matching TRBD1 (5 bases). The V gene's germline CDR1 is LNHDA and CDR2 SQIVND (reference sequence). The CDR3 is 16 residues long. V was cut by 4 bases and J by 0 bases, with 14 bases left in between. This CDR3 reads CASSTYRTSSTDTQYF. The DNA of the CDR3 is TGTGCCAGTAGTACATACAGGACGTCTAGCACAGATACGCAGTATTTT.

V usage is TRBV19 and J usage is TRBJ1-6; D remains unclear. V was cut by 6 bases and J by 7 bases, with 10 bases left in between. The CDR3 is 13 amino acids. Looked up from germline, CDR1 is LNHDA and CDR2 is SQIVND (reference sequence). The CDR3 region is CASRQQLNSPLHF. The CDR3 DNA follows: TGTGCCAGTAGGCAACAGCTAAATTCACCCCTCCACTTT.

The chain links TRBV5-1 to TRBJ1-1; 11 bases align to TRBD1. The CDR3 sequence is 14 residues long. The V segment lost 0 bases and the J segment 7 bases; nucleotides outside the gene matches: 2. Germline CDR1 and CDR2: SGHRS and YFSETQ. As DNA, the CDR3 is TGCGCCAGCAGCTTGGGGACAGGGGGCAATGAAGCTTTCTTT. Translation: CASSLGTGGNEAFF.

V is TRBV19 and J is TRBJ2-2, with a possible D match to TRBD1 (5 bases). The CDR3 is 13 residues long. Germline V gives CDR1 LNHDA, CDR2 SQIVND (reference sequence). Trimming stripped 5 bases from V and 8 bases from J, with 12 bases between. The CDR3 here is CASSPLRVGELFF. CDR3 in DNA: TGTGCCAGTAGTCCCCTCAGGGTAGGGGAGCTGTTTTTT.

V gene TRBV15 combines with J gene TRBJ1-6; D remains unclear. CDR1 is LNHNV and CDR2 is YYDKDF in the germline V gene (reference sequence). This CDR3 has 17 amino acids. Trimming pared 6 bases from V and 10 bases from J, leaving 25 bases between. The CDR3 coding sequence is TGTGCCACCAGTAATAGGGTAGCCAGTAGCGTTGGCTCACCCCTCCACTTT. Translated: CATSNRVASSVGSPLHF.

The chain is built from TRBV15 and TRBJ2-2; D not resolved. With 1 base removed from V and 0 bases from J, the gap between germline ends came to 6 bases. The CDR3 runs to 15 residues. In germline, CDR1 is LNHNV, CDR2 YYDKDF (reference sequence). This CDR3 is CATSRGAANTGELFF. CDR3 coding DNA: TGTGCCACCAGCAGAGGGGCAGCGAACACCGGGGAGCTGTTTTTT. Full variable domain (rest looked up from reference TRBV15 and TRBJ2-2): DAMVIQNPRYQVTQFGKPVTLSCSQTLNHNVMYWYQQKSSQAPKLLFHYYDKDFNNEADTPDNFQSRRPNTSFCFLDIRSPGLGDTAMYLCATSRGAANTGELFFGEGSRLTVL.

The chain recombines TRBV30 with TRBJ1-4, with D maybe TRBD1 (6 bases). The CDR3 is 13 residues long. CDR1 is GTSNPN and CDR2 is SVGIG in the germline V gene (reference sequence). Between the trimmed V and J ends, which lost 4 bases and 3 bases, there was a span of 9 bases. CDR3 sequence (DNA): TGTGCCTGGAACAGGGTCGCTAATGAAAAACTGTTTTTT. Its protein is CAWNRVANEKLFF. The whole variable domain, remainder taken from reference TRBV30 and TRBJ1-4, is SQTIHQWPATLVQPVGSPLSLECTVEGTSNPNLYWYRQAAGRGLQLLFYSVGIGQISSEVPQNLSASRPQDRQFILSSKKLLLSDSGFYLCAWNRVANEKLFFGSGTQLSVL.